One and the same sample provided the 32 T cell receptor beta chains below, sequenced in a study of blood T cell repertoires in COVID-19. Sequenced by immunoSEQ multiplex PCR; TCRdb stores in-frame clones only, minus some. The table has about 220,000 clones, approximately 83% seen once. The sequenced sample was PBMCs or T cells enriched from blood (not recorded which). These receptors came from a woman in her forties who had been exposed to COVID-19.

The gene calls are TRBV7-2 and TRBJ1-1; 10 bases are a match to TRBD1. There are 14 residues in the CDR3. Trimming cost V 5 bases and J 11 bases; bases outside gene matches: 11. Germline CDR1 is SGHTA and CDR2 is FQGNSA. CDR3 residues: CASSRDRGRLGAFF. The CDR3 bases are TGTGCCAGCAGCAGGGACAGGGGCCGTCTCGGGGCTTTCTTT.

The V call is TRBV7-2, the J call TRBJ2-1; 9 bases map to TRBD1. The CDR3 loop spans 16 amino acids. From germline, CDR1 is SGHTA and CDR2 FQGNSA. The J segment lost 9 bases and the V segment lost 0 bases, leaving 9 bases of the junction unmatched. Here the CDR3 reads CASSLAITGGAGEQFF. DNA for the CDR3: TGTGCCAGCAGCTTAGCGATAACAGGGGGCGCCGGTGAGCAGTTCTTC.

This clone appeared once. V is TRBV19 and J is TRBJ1-2; maybe TRBD1 (6 bases). V lost 0 bases and J 8 bases, leaving 13 bases between the germline ends. The germline gives CDR1 LNHDA, CDR2 SQIVND (reference sequence). This CDR3 is built from 14 residues. The CDR3 loop reads CASSIDHRDGGYTF. CDR3 in DNA: TGTGCCAGTAGTATAGATCACAGGGACGGCGGCTACACCTTC.

CDR3 nucleotide sequence: TGTGCCAGCTATGTAGATACGCAGTATTTT. Translated: CASYVDTQYF. V usage is TRBV2 and J usage is TRBJ2-3; D is undetermined. Germline V gives CDR1 SNHLY, CDR2 FYNNEI. The CDR3 totals 10 residues. Trimming took off 8 bases at V and 5 bases at J, with 5 bases between the two ends. Supplemented by reference TRBV2 and TRBJ2-3, the full variable domain reads EPEVTQTPSHQVTQMGQEVILRCVPISNHLYFYWYRQILGQKVEFLVSFYNNEISEKSEIFDDQFSVERPDGSNFTLKIRSTKLEDSAMYFCASYVDTQYFGPGTRLTVL.

V is TRBV9 and J is TRBJ2-5; 9 nucleotides match TRBD1. Germline V gene data show CDR1 as SGDLS and CDR2 as YYNGEE. This CDR3 has 16 residues. The trim removed 3 bases at V and 2 bases at J, leaving 8 bases unmatched. CDR3 bases: TGTGCCAGCAGCGCGAACCTAGACAGGGGGCAAGAGACCCAGTACTTC. The encoded protein is CASSANLDRGQETQYF.

As to this clone: Other nucleotide sequences from this sample produce the same CDR3. V is TRBV9 and J is TRBJ1-5, with D perhaps matching TRBD1 (5 bases). Trimming took off 2 bases at V and 6 bases at J, with 12 bases between the two ends. CDR1 is SGDLS and CDR2 is YYNGEE in the germline V gene. The CDR3 contains 14 residues. The CDR3 loop is CASSVGQGGQPQHF. The CDR3 DNA is TGTGCCAGCAGCGTTGGACAAGGTGGTCAGCCCCAGCATTTT.

The chain has TRBV3-1 (or the pseudogene TRBV3-2) and TRBJ1-6; the D gene is possibly TRBD1 (6 bases). The CDR3 has 14 residues. CDR1 is LGHDT, CDR2 YNNKEL, per germline (reference sequence). Trimming shortened V by 6 bases and J by 4 bases, and 10 bases separated the two germline ends. In nucleotides, the CDR3 is TGTGCCAGCAGAACGGACAGTTATAATTCACCCCTCCACTTT. This sequence encodes CASRTDSYNSPLHF.

J is TRBJ1-2 and V is TRBV28; a weak D match, TRBD1 (6 bases). Between the trimmed V and J ends, which lost 4 bases and 4 bases, there was a span of 10 bases. Germline loops: CDR1 MDHEN, CDR2 SYDVKM. There are 13 residues in the CDR3. CDR3 in amino acids: CASSSGQRYGYTF. The CDR3, as DNA: TGTGCCAGCAGTTCCGGACAGCGCTATGGCTACACCTTC.

The gene calls are TRBV7-2 and TRBJ2-3; 15 bases fit TRBD2. This CDR3 spans 17 amino acids. The ends lost 8 bases at V and 0 bases at J; junction bases unmatched: 6. Germline V gene data show CDR1 as SGHTA and CDR2 as FQGNSA. The CDR3 DNA follows: TGTGCCAGCCCTGTCGGGACTAGCGGGGGGAGCACAGATACGCAGTATTTT. Translated: CASPVGTSGGSTDTQYF. The full variable domain, completed using reference TRBV7-2 and TRBJ2-3, is GAGVSQSPSNKVTEKGKDVELRCDPISGHTALYWYRQSLGQGLEFLIYFQGNSAPDKSGLPSDRFSAERTGGSVSTLTIQRTQQEDSAVYLCASPVGTSGGSTDTQYFGPGTRLTVL.

The chain combines TRBV30 with TRBJ1-6; D is ambiguous. Germline-derived CDR1 and CDR2 are GTSNPN and SVGIG (reference sequence). The V gene lost 4 bases and the J gene lost 10 bases, with 23 bases spanning the gap. The CDR3 is made up of 16 amino acids. The CDR3 here is CAWNGLMGGGGSPLHF. In nucleotides, the CDR3 is TGTGCCTGGAATGGGTTGATGGGAGGCGGAGGATCACCCCTCCACTTT.

This clone was detected only once. The rearrangement joins TRBV5-6 to TRBJ2-1; possible D gene TRBD1, 5 bases. CDR1 is SGHDT and CDR2 is YYEEEE in the germline V gene. The CDR3 is made up of 16 amino acids. With 4 bases removed from V and 12 bases from J, the gap between germline ends came to 26 bases. CDR3 amino acids: CASSPGVAPWTMAQFF. The CDR3 DNA reads TGTGCCAGCAGCCCTGGGGTCGCGCCGTGGACAATGGCGCAGTTCTTC. Filled out from reference TRBV5-6 and TRBJ2-1, the complete variable domain reads DAGVTQSPTHLIKTRGQQVTLRCSPKSGHDTVSWYQQALGQGPQFIFQYYEEEERQRGNFPDRFSGHQFPNYSSELNVNALLLGDSALYLCASSPGVAPWTMAQFFGPGTRLTVL.

This clone appeared a few times. The chain couples TRBV5-4 to TRBJ1-1; TRBD1 might be the D (5 bases). The length of the CDR3 is 16 residues. Germline CDR1 is SGHNT and CDR2 is YYREEE (reference sequence). Between the trimmed V and J ends, which lost 4 bases and 6 bases, there was a span of 22 bases. The CDR3 loop reads CASSPMGRADAPEAFF. Written as DNA, the CDR3 is TGTGCCAGCAGCCCCATGGGCAGGGCCGATGCCCCTGAAGCTTTCTTT.

V and J are TRBV28 and TRBJ2-2; no clear D. Germline V gene data show CDR1 as MDHEN and CDR2 as SYDVKM. V shed 1 base and J shed 5 bases, with 8 bases lying between them. CDR3 length: 14 amino acids. The CDR3 DNA reads TGTGCCAGCAGTTTATTAGCTGGAACCGGGGAGCTGTTTTTT. It is translated as CASSLLAGTGELFF.

This clone was seen ten or more times. V gene TRBV7-3 combines with J gene TRBJ2-5; 8 bases line up with TRBD2. CDR3 length equals 15 residues. The V gene end was trimmed by 2 bases and the J gene end by 0 bases; junction bases not matched to a gene: 2. CDR1 SGHTA and CDR2 FQGTGA come from the germline V gene. This CDR3 reads CASSLAGGYQETQYF. For the CDR3, the DNA is TGTGCCAGCAGCTTAGCGGGGGGATACCAAGAGACCCAGTACTTC.

The chain couples TRBV7-6 to TRBJ2-2; 9 bases are a match to TRBD1. The germline gives CDR1 SGHVS, CDR2 FNYEAQ. V shed 5 bases and J 4 bases; nucleotides not matched to a gene: 2. The CDR3 contains 14 residues. CDR3 in amino acids: CASSTGQGTGELFF. Here the CDR3 DNA reads TGTGCCAGCAGCACGGGACAGGGCACCGGGGAGCTGTTTTTT.

This rearrangement joins TRBV9 to TRBJ2-2, with 7 bases that match TRBD1. The length of the CDR3 is 16 residues. Losses at the gene ends were 4 bases for V and 0 bases for J; bases not matched to a gene: 6. Germline CDR1 reads SGDLS; CDR2 reads YYNGEE. The CDR3 bases are TGTGCCAGCAGCTCACCGGGACAGACGAACACCGGGGAGCTGTTTTTT. Translation: CASSSPGQTNTGELFF. Full variable domain (missing parts from reference TRBV9 and TRBJ2-2): DSGVTQTPKHLITATGQRVTLRCSPRSGDLSVYWYQQSLDQGLQFLIQYYNGEERAKGNILERFSAQQFPDLHSELNLSSLELGDSALYFCASSSPGQTNTGELFFGEGSRLTVL.

The table lists this clone with a few counts. This rearrangement joins TRBV6-2 or TRBV6-3 to TRBJ2-2; 8 positions match TRBD1. This CDR3 is 16 amino acids long. With V trimmed by 6 bases and J by 2 bases, 8 bases remained unmatched. CDR1 is MNHEY, CDR2 SVGEGT, per germline. The CDR3 reads CASSLQGAFNTGELFF. In DNA form, the CDR3 reads TGTGCCAGCAGCCTCCAGGGGGCGTTCAACACCGGGGAGCTGTTTTTT.

The V call is TRBV28, the J call TRBJ1-6; D unresolved. This CDR3 comprises 16 residues. The germline CDR1 and CDR2 sequences are MDHEN and SYDVKM. V lost 4 bases, J lost 7 bases, and 17 bases lay in between. CDR3 in amino acids: CASSSPSPSSNSPLHF. In DNA, the CDR3 is TGTGCCAGCAGTTCCCCCTCGCCCAGTTCAAATTCACCCCTCCACTTT.

The rearrangement links TRBV18 to TRBJ1-1; 9 nucleotides agree with TRBD1. The CDR3 loop spans 15 amino acids. V shed 5 bases and J 5 bases; nucleotides not matched to a gene: 9. Per germline, CDR1 KGHSH and CDR2 LQKENI. In nucleotides, the CDR3 is TGTGCCAGCTCAGAAACAGGGGGCCGGGGGACTGAAGCTTTCTTT. Amino acid sequence: CASSETGGRGTEAFF.

The chain carries TRBV28 and TRBJ1-1, with a weak D call TRBD1 (5 bases). This CDR3 is 12 amino acids long. Trimming stripped 3 bases from V and 11 bases from J, with 13 bases between. Germline CDR1 is MDHEN and CDR2 is SYDVKM. This CDR3 is CASSFSAGRAFF. CDR3 DNA: TGTGCCAGCAGTTTTTCGGCAGGGAGGGCTTTCTTT.

The genes are TRBV6-6 and TRBJ2-3; the match to TRBD1 covers 7 bases. V dropped 4 bases and J dropped 1; count of bases not matched to a gene: 5. The germline CDR1 and CDR2 sequences are MNHNY and SVGAGI (reference sequence). The CDR3 loop spans 15 amino acids. The CDR3 loop reads CASSSGQTRTDTQYF. CDR3 bases: TGTGCCAGCAGTTCGGGACAGACCCGCACAGATACGCAGTATTTT.

The chain recombines TRBV7-9 with TRBJ1-2; no firm D call. The CDR3 is 15 residues long. V lost 6 bases, J lost 0 bases, and 14 bases lay in between. Germline CDR1 is SEHNR and CDR2 is FQNEAQ (reference sequence). Here the CDR3 reads CASRQTGVANYGYTF. The CDR3 DNA reads as TGTGCCAGCAGACAGACGGGAGTCGCTAACTATGGCTACACCTTC.

This clone was counted a single time. The chain joins TRBV6-5 to TRBJ1-4; 8 bases line up with TRBD1. This CDR3 comprises 13 residues. V trimming: 4 bases; J trimming: 7 bases; junction bases outside the gene matches: 2. Per germline, CDR1 MNHEY and CDR2 SVGAGI. CDR3 coding DNA: TGTGCCAGCAGTTGGACAGGGCGTGAAAAACTGTTTTTT. Amino acid sequence: CASSWTGREKLFF.

The J gene is TRBJ1-4, the V gene TRBV18, with 8 bases identical to TRBD1. The CDR3 runs to 15 residues. The J segment lost 4 bases and the V segment lost 4 bases, leaving 5 bases of the junction unmatched. From germline, CDR1 is KGHSH and CDR2 LQKENI. CDR3 sequence reads: CASSQDRVGNEKLFF. DNA of the CDR3: TGTGCCAGCTCACAGGACAGGGTCGGTAATGAAAAACTGTTTTTT.

The chain links TRBV25-1 to TRBJ2-1; 7 bases line up with TRBD1. V dropped 5 bases and J dropped 7; count of bases not matched to a gene: 5. The CDR3 spans 13 residues. The germline V gene has CDR1 MGHDK and CDR2 SYGVNS. Written as DNA, the CDR3 is TGTGCCAGCAGTCGAGGGGGCGTAAATGAGCAGTTCTTC. Encoded protein: CASSRGGVNEQFF.

J is TRBJ1-1 and V is TRBV9; TRBD1 agrees at 7 bases. Germline trimming cut 0 bases from V and 5 bases from J; bases unmatched to any gene: 7. The CDR3 spans 15 residues. Per germline, CDR1 SGDLS and CDR2 YYNGEE. CDR3 sequence: CASSVEARGRTEAFF. CDR3 bases: TGTGCCAGCAGCGTAGAGGCCAGGGGGAGGACTGAAGCTTTCTTT.

This chain connects TRBV9 to TRBJ2-2; D is perhaps TRBD2 (5 bases). V lost 3 bases, J lost 4 bases, and 16 bases lay in between. The CDR3 covers 16 residues. Germline V CDR1 and CDR2: SGDLS, YYNGEE. The CDR3 here is CASSAGGSAATGELFF. As DNA, the CDR3 is TGTGCCAGCAGCGCCGGAGGTAGCGCGGCCACCGGGGAGCTGTTTTTT.

The chain carries TRBV10-1 and TRBJ2-2; 11 bases are shared with TRBD2. This CDR3 comprises 16 residues. Germline CDR1 is WNHNN and CDR2 is SYGVQD (reference sequence). The V gene end was trimmed by 6 bases and the J gene end by 1 base; junction bases not matched to a gene: 4. The CDR3 sequence: CASRRGLAENTGELFF. CDR3 coding DNA: TGCGCCAGCAGGAGGGGACTAGCGGAGAACACCGGGGAGCTGTTTTTT.

This clone was detected once. CDR3 nucleotides: TGTGCCAGCACAGCGGGAGGGAGCAATCAGCCCCAGCATTTT. Its protein is CASTAGGSNQPQHF. V and J are TRBV6-5 and TRBJ1-5; D is undetermined. This CDR3 has 14 amino acids. Germline lookup yields CDR1 MNHEY and CDR2 SVGAGI. The germline V and J ends were trimmed by 7 bases and 1 base, with 11 bases remaining between them.

CDR3 bases: TGTGCCAGCAGTTTTCCACAGGGGGGCAATCAGCCCCAGCATTTT. Encoded protein: CASSFPQGGNQPQHF. The rearrangement joins TRBV28 to TRBJ1-5; 8 bases match TRBD1. Germline CDR1 reads MDHEN; CDR2 reads SYDVKM. This CDR3 has 15 residues. After removal of 3 bases from V and 2 bases from J, the junction contained 3 bases not matched to a gene.

This sequence joins TRBV28 and TRBJ2-1; D is possibly TRBD1 (6 bases). Germline CDR1 is MDHEN and CDR2 is SYDVKM. The germline V and J ends were trimmed by 5 bases and 4 bases, with 12 bases remaining between them. CDR3 length: 14 residues. The CDR3 region has the DNA TGTGCCAGCAGTGATCACAGGGTGTACAATGAGCAGTTCTTC. It codes for CASSDHRVYNEQFF.

This clone was detected only once. The chain has TRBV4-1 and TRBJ1-5; D remains unclear. There are 16 residues in the CDR3. Germline CDR1 MGHRA, CDR2 YSYEKL. V gave up 4 bases and J gave up 1 base, with 14 bases separating them. The CDR3 sequence is CASSPVAGISNQPQHF. CDR3 in DNA: TGCGCCAGCAGCCCAGTGGCGGGGATAAGCAATCAGCCCCAGCATTTT.